Below are 6 T cell receptor beta chains sequenced from a single sample in a study of T cell clones after liver transplantation. Assay used: immunoSEQ multiplex PCR; TCRdb lists only in-frame clones, some missing. Of about 2,200 clones listed, around 29% were seen once; the top ten hold approximately 19%. Sequencing of dividing CFSE-low cells from the MLR defined alloreactive TCRbeta sequences. These TCRs' antigens remain unknown. The sample consisted of CD8+ T cells from cultured PBMCs. The receptors shown here come from a human patient who received a liver transplant. Part of the T cells may come from the graft donor.

This clone was seen more than once but under ten times. This sequence joins TRBV7-2 and TRBJ2-1; TRBD1 aligns across 7 bases. J lost 4 bases, V lost 1 base, and 4 bases had no gene match. The CDR3 is 15 amino acids. Germline values: CDR1 SGHTA, CDR2 FQGNSA. CDR3 nucleotide sequence: TGTGCCAGCAGCTTAGGGGGGACAGCTTACAATGAGCAGTTCTTC. This encodes CASSLGGTAYNEQFF.

The J gene is TRBJ2-7, the V gene TRBV19, with D perhaps matching TRBD1 or TRBD2 (5 bases each). Between the trimmed V and J ends, which lost 2 bases and 2 bases, there was a span of 19 bases. The CDR3 length is 17 residues. Per the germline V gene, CDR1 is LNHDA and CDR2 is SQIVND (reference sequence). CDR3 in DNA: TGTGCCAGTAGTATACCCCGTCGGACTGGGGCCGCCTACGAGCAGTACTTC. It yields the protein CASSIPRRTGAAYEQYF.

V is TRBV7-9 and J is TRBJ2-7, with D unclear. With 6 bases removed from V and 4 bases from J, the gap between germline ends came to 13 bases. The CDR3 totals 13 residues. Germline V gene lookup returns CDR1 SEHNR and CDR2 FQNEAQ (reference sequence). This chain's CDR3 is CASSSAPQYEQYF. CDR3 bases: TGTGCCAGCAGTTCGGCCCCACAGTACGAGCAGTACTTC.

By frequency in the sample, this clone is medium-sized. V usage is TRBV5-1 and J usage is TRBJ2-3; no clear D gene. Germline assignment: CDR1 SGHRS and CDR2 YFSETQ. There are 12 residues in the CDR3. Trimming took 0 bases from V and 6 from J, leaving 5 bases between them. As DNA, the CDR3 is TGCGCCAGCAGCTTGGGTGGTGATACGCAGTATTTT. Translating it yields CASSLGGDTQYF.

J is TRBJ2-6 and V is TRBV1. TRBV1 is tagged as a pseudogene. The CDR3 has 18 residues. CDR3 DNA sequence: TGCACCAGCAGGCGCGTTGGTTGTGCACAAAGTCGGGCCAACGTCCTGACTTTC. Its translation is CTSRRVGCAQSRANVLTF.

Judged by abundance, this clone is medium-sized (0.01 to 0.1%). The chain links TRBV27 to TRBJ1-5, with D possibly TRBD1 on 5 matching bases. The CDR3 is 16 residues long. V dropped 1 base and J dropped 5 bases, with 15 bases sitting between them. Germline V lookup: CDR1 MNHEY, CDR2 SMNVEV (reference sequence). The CDR3 spells CASSLLFQGVDQPQHF. In DNA, the CDR3 is TGTGCCAGCAGTTTATTGTTCCAGGGTGTTGATCAGCCCCAGCATTTT.